This entry lists 23 T cell receptor beta chains sequenced from one sample in a study of shared T cell receptors in the human thymus. Measured with immunoSEQ multiplex PCR; TCRdb has only the in-frame clones, and not every one. The sample consists of about 660,000 clones, 88% of them appearing once. These same data were also listed under a study on human thymus T cells.

Source material: thymocytes. These receptors were collected from a boy in the first two years of life with a congenital heart defect.

The chain uses TRBV2 and TRBJ2-2, with 7 bases that match TRBD1. This CDR3 is built from 17 residues. The trim removed 5 bases at V and 8 bases at J, leaving 17 bases unmatched. Germline V gene sequence: CDR1 SNHLY, CDR2 FYNNEI. CDR3 in DNA: TGTGCCAGCAGTCCCTCCCCGGGACAGAGAGTAACGGGGGAGCTGTTTTTT. Its protein product is CASSPSPGQRVTGELFF.

This clone was detected a few times. The genes are TRBV19 and TRBJ2-1; tentative D call: TRBD2 (6 bases). Germline loops: CDR1 LNHDA, CDR2 SQIVND (reference sequence). The V end was cut by 1 base, the J end by 9 bases, with 22 bases between. There are 17 residues in the CDR3. The DNA of the CDR3 is TGTGCCAGTAGTATAGTTGTTCGGGAGTATTGGTGGGGTGAGCAGTTCTTC. It translates to CASSIVVREYWWGEQFF.

The rearrangement joins TRBV4-1 to TRBJ2-1, with D maybe TRBD2 (6 bases). This CDR3 is built from 16 residues. The germline V gene encodes CDR1 MGHRA and CDR2 YSYEKL. Between the trimmed V and J ends, which lost 4 bases and 4 bases, there was a span of 17 bases. CDR3 DNA sequence: TGCGCCAGCAGCCCGGGTGCCAGCGGGCCTTACAATGAGCAGTTCTTC. It yields the protein CASSPGASGPYNEQFF.

The V gene is TRBV11-2, the J gene TRBJ2-7; no clear D gene. Germline V gene sequence: CDR1 SGHAT, CDR2 FQNNGV. This CDR3 is 16 amino acids long. The V end lost 7 bases, the J end lost 0 bases, and 19 bases lay between the germline ends. The CDR3 sequence: CASTFEPPWSSYEQYF. Written as DNA, the CDR3 is TGTGCCAGCACCTTCGAGCCCCCCTGGAGCTCCTACGAGCAGTACTTC.

The V and J genes are TRBV5-1 and TRBJ1-4; no definite D call. Germline V gene lookup returns CDR1 SGHRS and CDR2 YFSETQ. This CDR3 is 15 amino acids long. V lost 1 base to trimming and J lost 7 bases, with 14 bases between them. Written as DNA, the CDR3 is TGCGCCAGCAGCTTGTTGGGCGCGAAAAGTGAAAAACTGTTTTTT. Translated, it gives CASSLLGAKSEKLFF.

The chain combines TRBV18 with TRBJ2-1; maybe TRBD1 (6 bases). The CDR3 loop spans 14 amino acids. In germline, CDR1 is KGHSH, CDR2 LQKENI. V gave up 6 bases and J gave up 12 bases, with 21 bases separating them. CDR3 protein: CASSDGRRGSGQFF. The CDR3 DNA reads TGTGCCAGCTCTGACGGGCGCAGGGGAAGCGGGCAGTTCTTC.

The chain carries TRBV30 and TRBJ2-7; a possible D gene is TRBD2 (6 bases). CDR1 is GTSNPN and CDR2 is SVGIG in the germline V gene (reference sequence). The CDR3 has 13 amino acids. Trimming removed 2 bases from V and 10 bases from J, with 18 bases in between. The CDR3 region has the DNA TGTGCCTGGAGTCCTCCGGGACTGCGAAATCAGTACTTC. Its translation: CAWSPPGLRNQYF.

The J gene is TRBJ2-1, the V gene TRBV5-1, with TRBD2 matching over 7 bases. Germline V CDR1 and CDR2: SGHRS, YFSETQ. The CDR3 loop spans 15 amino acids. The ends lost 6 bases at V and 2 bases at J; junction bases unmatched: 8. DNA for the CDR3: TGCGCCAGCATAGGGGCGGGAGCCACCTACAATGAGCAGTTCTTC. Protein: CASIGAGATYNEQFF. Based on the CDR3 plus reference TRBV5-1 and TRBJ2-1, the full variable domain is KAGVTQTPRYLIKTRGQQVTLSCSPISGHRSVSWYQQTPGQGLQFLFEYFSETQRNKGNFPGRFSGRQFSNSRSEMNVSTLELGDSALYLCASIGAGATYNEQFFGPGTRLTVL.

The CDR3: CASSCPGSTSGNEQYF. CDR3 DNA sequence: TGTGCCAGCAGCTGCCCAGGGTCGACTAGCGGGAACGAGCAGTACTTC. The rearrangement links TRBV5-8 to TRBJ2-7; the match to TRBD2 covers 11 bases. This CDR3 contains 16 residues. With V trimmed by 3 bases and J by 5 bases, 10 bases remained unmatched. Germline V CDR1 and CDR2: SGHTS, YDEGEE.

The rearrangement joins TRBV27 to TRBJ2-5; TRBD2 matches 9 bases. The CDR3 extends over 16 amino acids. The germline V gene has CDR1 MNHEY and CDR2 SMNVEV (reference sequence). V shed 1 base, J shed 1 base, and the junction held 4 bases outside the gene matches. Written as DNA, the CDR3 is TGTGCCAGCAGTTTATTGGCGGGAGGGGGCCAAGAGACCCAGTACTTC. Protein sequence: CASSLLAGGGQETQYF.

This clone was picked up one time. This chain connects TRBV28 to TRBJ2-1, with 15 bases lining up with TRBD2. In germline, CDR1 is MDHEN, CDR2 SYDVKM. This CDR3 spans 15 amino acids. J was trimmed by 8 bases and V by 6 bases; bases with no gene match: 5. The CDR3 sequence: CASRWTSGRGDEQFF. CDR3 coding DNA: TGTGCCAGCAGATGGACTAGCGGGAGGGGCGATGAGCAGTTCTTC.

The CDR3 sequence is CASSLIRTGDGYTF. CDR3 DNA: TGTGCCAGCAGCTTAATCAGGACAGGGGATGGCTACACCTTC. The V call is TRBV11-2, the J call TRBJ1-2, with TRBD1 matching 9 bases. CDR1 is SGHAT, CDR2 FQNNGV, per germline. With 2 bases clipped from V and 6 bases from J, the junction kept 4 bases outside the gene matches. The CDR3 is 14 residues long. The complete variable domain, with remaining parts taken from reference TRBV11-2 and TRBJ1-2, reads EAGVAQSPRYKIIEKRQSVAFWCNPISGHATLYWYQQILGQGPKLLIQFQNNGVVDDSQLPKDRFSAERLKGVDSTLKIQPAKLEDSAVYLCASSLIRTGDGYTFGSGTRLTVV.

The rearrangement links TRBV18 to TRBJ1-2; D call uncertain. Germline values: CDR1 KGHSH, CDR2 LQKENI. V was clipped by 2 bases and J by 4 bases, with 8 bases between them. The CDR3 runs to 13 residues. The CDR3 bases are TGTGCCAGCTCACCAGGGCCCATCTATGGCTACACCTTC. It encodes CASSPGPIYGYTF.

This sequence joins TRBV5-4 and TRBJ2-7; D might be TRBD1 (5 bases). This CDR3 spans 14 amino acids. The V gene's germline CDR1 is SGHNT and CDR2 YYREEE (reference sequence). Trimming stripped 0 bases from V and 9 bases from J, with 16 bases between. The CDR3 sequence is CASSLEGNGARQYF. In DNA, the CDR3 is TGTGCCAGCAGCTTGGAGGGGAATGGGGCTAGGCAGTACTTC.

The chain links TRBV4-3 to TRBJ2-1; D call uncertain. CDR1 LGHNA and CDR2 YSLEER come from the germline V gene. V lost 1 base and J 5 bases, leaving 6 bases between the germline ends. The CDR3 is 13 residues long. CDR3 DNA: TGCGCCAGCAGCCAAGTTCCCAACAATGAGCAGTTCTTC. Translating gives CASSQVPNNEQFF.

This clone has a handful of counts. Here the CDR3 reads CASSQNQAPHNEQFF. DNA for the CDR3: TGCGCCAGCAGCCAAAATCAGGCCCCTCACAATGAGCAGTTCTTC. This chain uses TRBV4-3 with TRBJ2-1; no reliable D call. Trimming removed 2 bases at V and 5 bases at J, with 13 bases between. The V gene's germline CDR1 is LGHNA and CDR2 YSLEER. This CDR3 region has 15 residues.

The chain links TRBV5-4 to TRBJ2-7; 9 nucleotides agree with TRBD2. CDR3 size: 15 residues. Germline-derived CDR1 and CDR2 are SGHNT and YYREEE (reference sequence). V lost 0 bases and J lost 4; bases outside the gene matches: 5. CDR3 nucleotide sequence: TGTGCCAGCAGCTTGGATATTAGCGGGAGATACGAGCAGTACTTC. The encoded protein is CASSLDISGRYEQYF.

The V call is TRBV2, the J call TRBJ2-5, with TRBD2 as a possible D gene (5 bases). The end of the DNA is better explained by TRBJ2-7, so the J call may be wrong. Germline loops: CDR1 SNHLY, CDR2 FYNNEI. This CDR3 spans 14 amino acids. The CDR3 DNA follows: TGTGCCAGCAGTGAAGGCCCGGGAAACTACGAGCAGTACTTC. This gives the protein CASSEGPGNYEQYF.

This clone was seen a single time. The CDR3 bases are TGTGCCAGCAGTCACGACAGACAGGGGAAGATCCGAGGGATAGATGGCAATCAGCCCCAGCATTTT. As protein: CASSHDRQGKIRGIDGNQPQHF. The V call is TRBV7-6, the J call TRBJ1-5; 8 bases map to TRBD1. Germline V CDR1 and CDR2: SGHVS, FNYEAQ. V dropped 6 bases and J dropped 2; count of bases not matched to a gene: 27. The CDR3 runs 22 residues.

V usage is TRBV13 and J usage is TRBJ2-5; the D gene is possibly TRBD1 (6 bases). V lost 1 base and J 5 bases, leaving 11 bases between the germline ends. This CDR3 region has 14 residues. Germline CDR1 PRHDT, CDR2 FYEKMQ (reference sequence). CDR3 bases: TGTGCCAGCAGCTTAGAGGATAGGGGGGAGACCCAGTACTTC. It codes for CASSLEDRGETQYF.

Here the CDR3 reads CSVVEGSYEQYF. The CDR3 nucleotides are TGCAGCGTTGTGGAGGGTTCCTACGAGCAGTACTTC. This sequence joins TRBV29-1 and TRBJ2-7; D possibly corresponds to TRBD2 (6 bases). With 4 bases removed from V and 1 base from J, the gap between germline ends came to 8 bases. The germline gives CDR1 SQVTM, CDR2 ANQGSEA. The CDR3 sequence is 12 residues long.

Regarding this clone: The sample carries other DNA sequences with the same CDR3. V is TRBV5-1 and J is TRBJ2-3, with TRBD2 matching over 9 bases. The ends lost 2 bases at V and 3 bases at J; junction bases unmatched: 1. This CDR3 is built from 14 residues. From germline, CDR1 is SGHRS and CDR2 YFSETQ. The CDR3 DNA sequence: TGCGCCAGCAGCTTAGCGGGAGGTACAGATACGCAGTATTTT. Amino acids: CASSLAGGTDTQYF.

The chain is built from TRBV7-6 and TRBJ2-1; 7 nucleotides match TRBD2. Germline CDR1 and CDR2: SGHVS and FNYEAQ. V shed 5 bases and J 7 bases; nucleotides not matched to a gene: 8. The CDR3 has 14 amino acids. CDR3 sequence: CASSRDGRRNEQFF. In DNA form, the CDR3 reads TGTGCCAGCAGCCGCGACGGGAGGCGTAATGAGCAGTTCTTC.